This is a list of T cell receptor beta chains from one sample in a study of blood T cell repertoires in COVID-19. The method was immunoSEQ multiplex PCR; TCRdb's version includes in-frame clones alone and lacks a portion of them. The data hold about 73,000 clones, with more than 75% observed a single time. The sequenced sample consisted of peripheral blood. These receptors all stem from a woman of 80 years or more with active or convalescent COVID-19. CDR3s include the opening cysteine and the closing phenylalanine or tryptophan. The D gene is left open where the match is weak. A row's size may be missing; if present it is once, few, many or a size class.

j_call clone_size v_call d_call cdr3_nt cdr3_aa
TRBJ1-5 NA TRBV29-1 NA TGCAGCGTGCTGGACAGCCTCAATCAGCCCCAGCATTTT CSVLDSLNQPQHF
TRBJ2-5 NA TRBV7-3 TRBD2 TGTGCCAGCAGCGCACTAGCGGAAGAGACCCAGTACTTC CASSALAEETQYF
TRBJ1-1 NA TRBV14 NA TGTGCCAGCAGCCAAGATTCGCGGTCCAACACTGAAGCTTTCTTT CASSQDSRSNTEAFF
TRBJ1-5 NA TRBV6-2/TRBV6-3 TRBD1 TGTGCCAGCAGTTACGCCGGGCAGGGGGCAGGTCAGCCCCAGCATTTT CASSYAGQGAGQPQHF
TRBJ2-3 NA TRBV10-3 TRBD1 TGTGCCATCAGTGAGCCTCCGGACAGGCGAACGGATACGCAGTATTTT CAISEPPDRRTDTQYF
TRBJ2-5 NA TRBV3-1/TRBV3-2 TRBD2 TGTGCCAGCAGCTCGGAGGAGGCTAGCGGGCTCCAAGAGACCCAGTACTTC CASSSEEASGLQETQYF
TRBJ1-1 NA TRBV12-3/TRBV12-4 TRBD1 TGTGCCAGCGGGGACAGCGGGACTGAAGCTTTCTTT CASGDSGTEAFF
TRBJ2-7 NA TRBV5-4 TRBD1 TGTGCCAGCAGCAGAACCGGGACAGCGCCCTACGAGCAGTACTTC CASSRTGTAPYEQYF
TRBJ2-5 few TRBV7-6 TRBD1 TGTGCCAGCAGCTTATTTTCAGGGGGCGCAGAGACCCAGTACTTC CASSLFSGGAETQYF
TRBJ2-3 NA TRBV4-3 TRBD2 TGCGCCAGCAGCCAAGATATCAGTTCCGCGGGGGGGCCAGATACGCAGTATTTT CASSQDISSAGGPDTQYF
TRBJ2-5 NA TRBV7-2 NA TGTGCCAGCAGCCCCAGGGGGGCAGGGGAGGAGACCCAGTACTTC CASSPRGAGEETQYF
TRBJ1-4 NA TRBV4-3 TRBD1 TGCGCCAGCAGCCAAGATACCCGGACAGGGGGCCGATTCAATGAAAAACTGTTTTTT CASSQDTRTGGRFNEKLFF
TRBJ2-3 once TRBV28 TRBD2 TGTGCCAGCAGAGCTGAACGGGGGGGTTCAGATACGCAGTATTTT CASRAERGGSDTQYF
TRBJ2-3 NA TRBV19 TRBD1 TGTGCCAGTAGTATAGTCGGGACAGGATGGGATACGCAGTATTTT CASSIVGTGWDTQYF
TRBJ2-1 NA TRBV7-2 NA TGTGCCAGCAGCTTAGGGACAGCCGGTGGGAATGAGCAGTTCTTC CASSLGTAGGNEQFF
TRBJ1-5 NA TRBV4-3 TRBD1 TGCGCCAGCAGCCAAGATAGGACAGGGAGCAATCAGCCCCAGCATTTT CASSQDRTGSNQPQHF
TRBJ2-5 NA TRBV4-2 NA TGTGCCAGCAGCCAACAAGCTCTTGGGGGCGCGTCAGAAGAGACCCAGTACTTC CASSQQALGGASEETQYF
TRBJ2-3 once TRBV5-1 TRBD2 TGCGCCAGCAGCCCATCTAGCGGGGGCACAGATACGCAGTATTTT CASSPSSGGTDTQYF
TRBJ2-2 NA TRBV6-6 NA TGTGCCAGCAGTTACTCAGTAGCTGCCGGGGAGCTGTTTTTT CASSYSVAAGELFF
TRBJ2-7 NA TRBV3-1/TRBV3-2 TRBD2 TGTGCCAGCAGCCAAGATCGGAAGCGGGGCTTTCTGAACGAGCAGTACTTC CASSQDRKRGFLNEQYF
TRBJ2-5 NA TRBV18 TRBD1 TGTGCCAGCTCCTCGGACAGGGGAGCCGAGACCCAGTACTTC CASSSDRGAETQYF
TRBJ1-5 once TRBV6-6 NA TGTGCCAGCAGCTACGAGGATGCGGGCAGGGGACAACGCAATCAGCCCCAGCATTTT CASSYEDAGRGQRNQPQHF
TRBJ2-7 NA TRBV5-4 TRBD2 TGTGCCAGCAGTAAAGCGGGGGGCTTGAACGAGCAGTACTTC CASSKAGGLNEQYF
TRBJ1-2 NA TRBV4-3 NA TGCGCCAGCAGCCAAGATAACAGCATAGCTAACTATGGCTACACCTTC CASSQDNSIANYGYTF
TRBJ1-2 NA TRBV6-2/TRBV6-3 NA TGTGCCAGCAGTTTTGCGGTGTCTCAGCGCGGGTCCACCTTC CASSFAVSQRGSTF
TRBJ1-1 NA TRBV11-2 TRBD1 TGTGCCAGCAGCTTAGCCGCGGGGACAGGCACTGAAGCTTTCTTT CASSLAAGTGTEAFF
TRBJ1-1 NA TRBV11-2 TRBD1 TGTGCCAGCAGCTCACCCCGGACAGGTATGAACACTGAAGCTTTCTTT CASSSPRTGMNTEAFF
TRBJ1-6 NA TRBV30 TRBD1 TGTGCCTGGTCGGGACAGTGGAATTCACCCCTCCACTTT CAWSGQWNSPLHF
TRBJ1-5 once TRBV19 TRBD1 TGTGCCAGTAGTATACGACAGGGTGGCAATCAGCCCCAGCATTTT CASSIRQGGNQPQHF
TRBJ2-5 NA TRBV3-1/TRBV3-2 NA TGTGCCAGCAGCCTCGTTCCCGGGGAGACCCAGTACTTC CASSLVPGETQYF
TRBJ1-5 NA TRBV6-4 NA TGTGCCAGCACCAGGGCCGATCAGCCCCAGCATTTT CASTRADQPQHF
TRBJ2-6 NA TRBV9 NA TGTGCCAGCAGCGTATCCCTAGATAGGGGCGCTGGGGCTGGGGCCAACGTCCTGACTTTC CASSVSLDRGAGAGANVLTF
TRBJ1-2 NA TRBV20-1 NA TGCAGTGCTAGAGTAGAGTATGGCTACACCTTC CSARVEYGYTF
TRBJ1-2 NA TRBV27 TRBD1 TGTGCCAGCAGATTGGGCAGGGGGTATGGCTACACCTTC CASRLGRGYGYTF
TRBJ1-1 NA TRBV6-2/TRBV6-3 TRBD1 TGTGCCAGCAGTCAGTCCCGGGACAGGGTTGGGACTGAAGCTTTCTTT CASSQSRDRVGTEAFF
TRBJ2-3 NA TRBV6-6 NA TGTGCCAGCAAACTGGGGAGTTTCCCGGGCACAGATACGCAGTATTTT CASKLGSFPGTDTQYF
TRBJ1-2 few TRBV4-3 TRBD1 TGCGCCAGCAGCCAAGGTTTATTCGGGACAGGGACCTATGGCTACACCTTC CASSQGLFGTGTYGYTF
TRBJ2-7 once TRBV5-1 NA TGCGCCAGCAGCTTGGACTCGAAACCCTACGAGCAGTACTTC CASSLDSKPYEQYF
TRBJ1-2 NA TRBV6-5 TRBD1 TGTGCCAGCAGTTACTCGCGGACAGGGGGCACCTATGGCTACACCTTC CASSYSRTGGTYGYTF
TRBJ2-2 NA TRBV7-9 NA TGTGCCAGCAGCTTAGAGGGGGATCTCAGGGAGCTGTTTTTT CASSLEGDLRELFF
TRBJ1-2 NA TRBV5-6 NA TGTGCCAGCAGCTCAGGGGAGAGTCCCTATGGCTACACCTTC CASSSGESPYGYTF
TRBJ1-4 NA TRBV6-5 NA TGTGCCAGCAGTTACGTCGCTTCGGATGAAAAACTGTTTTTT CASSYVASDEKLFF
TRBJ1-2 NA TRBV2 TRBD1 TGTGCCAGCAGTGAAGATAGGGGGCATAACACCTTC CASSEDRGHNTF
TRBJ2-1 NA TRBV29-1 TRBD2 TGCAGCGTTGTAAGAGGGACTAAGGTGTATGAGCAGTTCTTC CSVVRGTKVYEQFF
TRBJ1-1 NA TRBV7-9 TRBD1 TGTGCCAGCAGCTTCGACAGGGGACCTGAAGCTTTCTTT CASSFDRGPEAFF
TRBJ1-3 NA TRBV9 NA TGTGCCAGCAGCGTAGATTCGGGGTACTCTGGAAACACCATATATTTT CASSVDSGYSGNTIYF
TRBJ1-2 NA TRBV4-3 NA TGCGCCAGCAGCCAGATTACAGGGAGCTATGGCTACACCTTC CASSQITGSYGYTF
TRBJ2-7 NA TRBV4-3 NA TGCGCCAGCAGCCAAGGGGCTCTGGGACAAGCCTACGAGCAGTACTTC CASSQGALGQAYEQYF
TRBJ1-3 NA TRBV13 TRBD1 TGTGCCAGCAGCTTACAGGGGGGTGGAAACACCATATATTTT CASSLQGGGNTIYF
TRBJ2-7 NA TRBV5-5 NA TGTGCCAGCAGCTACACAGGGAGCTCCTACGAGCAGTACTTC CASSYTGSSYEQYF
TRBJ2-1 NA TRBV6-1 TRBD2 TGTGCCAGCAGTGAAGCTAGCGGGGTTTACAATGAGCAGTTCTTC CASSEASGVYNEQFF
TRBJ2-1 once TRBV4-3 TRBD2 TGCGCCAGCAGCCAGAACGCGGTGCCAGCGGGGCCTTCCCAAAGCTCCTACAATGAGCAGTTCTTC CASSQNAVPAGPSQSSYNEQFF
TRBJ2-7 NA TRBV7-9 NA TGTGCCAGCAGCCCCCCAGCGGGCTACGAGCAGTACTTC CASSPPAGYEQYF